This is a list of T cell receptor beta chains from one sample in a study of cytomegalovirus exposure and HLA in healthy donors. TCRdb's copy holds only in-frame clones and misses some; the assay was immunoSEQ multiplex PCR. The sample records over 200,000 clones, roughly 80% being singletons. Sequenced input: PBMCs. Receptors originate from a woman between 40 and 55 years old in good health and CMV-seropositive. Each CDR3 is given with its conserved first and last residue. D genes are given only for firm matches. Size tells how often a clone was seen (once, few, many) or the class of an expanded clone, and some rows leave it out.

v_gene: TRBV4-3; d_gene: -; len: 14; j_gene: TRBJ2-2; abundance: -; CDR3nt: TGCGCCAGCAGCCAAGCTAGTGGCACCGGGGAGCTGTTTTTT; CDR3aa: CASSQASGTGELFF
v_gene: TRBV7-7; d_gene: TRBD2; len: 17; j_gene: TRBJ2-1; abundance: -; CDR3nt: TGTGCCAGCTCCGCTGGGAGCGGGGGGCAGGGGTACAATGAGCAGTTCTTC; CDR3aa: CASSAGSGGQGYNEQFF
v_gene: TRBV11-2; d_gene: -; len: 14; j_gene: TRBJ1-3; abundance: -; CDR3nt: TGTGCCAGCAGCTTAGGCGGGGGCGGAAACACCATATATTTT; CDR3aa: CASSLGGGGNTIYF
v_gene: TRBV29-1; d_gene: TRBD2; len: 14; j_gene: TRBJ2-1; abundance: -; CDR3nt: TGCAGCGCCGCGACTAGCGGGAGGGCCAATGAGCAGTTCTTC; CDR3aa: CSAATSGRANEQFF
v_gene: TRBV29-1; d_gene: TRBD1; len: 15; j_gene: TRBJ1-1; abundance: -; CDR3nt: TGCAGCGTTGATAATTTTGGACAGGTGAACACTGAAGCTTTCTTT; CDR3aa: CSVDNFGQVNTEAFF
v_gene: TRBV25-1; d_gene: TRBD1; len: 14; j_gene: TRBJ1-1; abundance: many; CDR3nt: TGTGCCAGCACCCACGGACAGGGTGACACTGAAGCTTTCTTT; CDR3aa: CASTHGQGDTEAFF
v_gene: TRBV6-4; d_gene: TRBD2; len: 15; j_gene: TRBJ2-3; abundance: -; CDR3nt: TGTGCCAGCAGTGACTGGGGGGGGGACACAGATACGCAGTATTTT; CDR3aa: CASSDWGGDTDTQYF
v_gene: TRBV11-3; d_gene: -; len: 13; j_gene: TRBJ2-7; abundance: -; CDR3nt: TGTGCCAGCAGCTTAGATAACATCCACGAGCAGTACTTC; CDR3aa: CASSLDNIHEQYF
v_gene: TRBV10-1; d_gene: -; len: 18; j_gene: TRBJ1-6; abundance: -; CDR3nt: TGCGCCAGCAGGTGGCCGAGTACGGGGGGTTCCTATAATTCACCCCTCCACTTT; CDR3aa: CASRWPSTGGSYNSPLHF
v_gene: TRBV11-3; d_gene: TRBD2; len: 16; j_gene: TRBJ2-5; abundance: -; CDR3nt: TGTGCCAGCAGCCCAAACTCAGCGGGAGGATTGGAGACCCAGTACTTC; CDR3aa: CASSPNSAGGLETQYF
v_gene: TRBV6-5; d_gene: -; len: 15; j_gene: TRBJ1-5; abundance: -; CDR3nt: TGTGCCAGCAGCCGTCTAGGTTATAGCAATCAGCCCCAGCATTTT; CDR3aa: CASSRLGYSNQPQHF
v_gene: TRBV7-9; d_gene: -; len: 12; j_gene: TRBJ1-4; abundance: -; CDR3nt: TGTTCCAGCAGCCCTAGGATGGAAAAACTGTTTTTT; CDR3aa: CSSSPRMEKLFF
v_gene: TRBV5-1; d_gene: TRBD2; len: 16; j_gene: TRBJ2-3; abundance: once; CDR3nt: TGCGCCAGCAGCTCGGGGACTAGCGGGAGTATGGATACGCAGTATTTT; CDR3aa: CASSSGTSGSMDTQYF
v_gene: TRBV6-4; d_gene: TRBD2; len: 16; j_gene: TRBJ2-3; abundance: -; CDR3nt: TGTGCCAGCAGTGTAGACGGGAGGGCCATAGGGGATACGCAGTATTTT; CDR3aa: CASSVDGRAIGDTQYF
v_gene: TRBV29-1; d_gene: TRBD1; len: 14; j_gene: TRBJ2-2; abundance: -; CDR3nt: TGCAGCGTAGACCCTCAGACAGGGACCGGGGAGCTGTTTTTT; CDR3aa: CSVDPQTGTGELFF
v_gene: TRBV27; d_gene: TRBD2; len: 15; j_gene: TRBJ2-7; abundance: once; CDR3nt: TGTGCCAGCAGTACTCTTTTGACTAGCGGGAGGGAGCAGTACTTC; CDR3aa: CASSTLLTSGREQYF
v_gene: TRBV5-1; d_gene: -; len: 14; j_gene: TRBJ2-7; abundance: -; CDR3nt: TGCGCCAGCAGCTCCACCGTTGTTGAGGGCGAGCAGTACTTC; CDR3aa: CASSSTVVEGEQYF
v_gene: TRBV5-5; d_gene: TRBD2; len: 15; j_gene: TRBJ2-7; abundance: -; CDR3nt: TGTGCCAGCAGCTTACTAGCGGGGTCCTCCTACGAGCAGTACTTC; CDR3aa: CASSLLAGSSYEQYF
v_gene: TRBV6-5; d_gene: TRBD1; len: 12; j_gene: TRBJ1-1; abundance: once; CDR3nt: TGTGCCAGCAGAATATCGGACAGGGAAGCTTTCTTT; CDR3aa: CASRISDREAFF
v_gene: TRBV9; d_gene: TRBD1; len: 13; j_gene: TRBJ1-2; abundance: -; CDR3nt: TGTGCCAGCAGCGTAGATCAGGGGGAAGGCTACACCTTC; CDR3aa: CASSVDQGEGYTF
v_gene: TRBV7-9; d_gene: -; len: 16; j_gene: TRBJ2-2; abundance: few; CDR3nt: TGTGCCAGCAGACCGACCGGGGAGCCGAACACCGGGGAGCTGTTTTTT; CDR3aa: CASRPTGEPNTGELFF
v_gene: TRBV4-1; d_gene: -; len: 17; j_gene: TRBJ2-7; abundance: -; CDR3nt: TGCGCCAGCAGCCAGATCGAACAAGGAAGGGGTCGGAACGAGCAGTACTTC; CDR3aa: CASSQIEQGRGRNEQYF
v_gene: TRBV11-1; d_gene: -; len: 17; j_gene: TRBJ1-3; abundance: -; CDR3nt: TGTGCCAGCAGCTTAGGTATGCGGAGAACCTCTGGAAACACCATATATTTT; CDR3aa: CASSLGMRRTSGNTIYF
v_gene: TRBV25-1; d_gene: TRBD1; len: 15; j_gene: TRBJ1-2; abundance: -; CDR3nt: TGTGCCAGCAGTGCTGGACAGGGGTATGTCTATGGCTACACCTTC; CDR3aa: CASSAGQGYVYGYTF
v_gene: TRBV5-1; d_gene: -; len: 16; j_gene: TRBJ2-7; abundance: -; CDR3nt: TGCGCCAGCAGCTTGGGGCCCGGGACTGACTCCTACGAGCAGTACTTC; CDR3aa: CASSLGPGTDSYEQYF
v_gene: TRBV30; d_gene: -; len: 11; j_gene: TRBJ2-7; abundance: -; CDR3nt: TGTGCCTGGAGCGTGAGGGGGGAGCAGTACTTC; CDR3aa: CAWSVRGEQYF
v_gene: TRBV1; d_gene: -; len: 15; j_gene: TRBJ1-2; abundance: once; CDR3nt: TGCACCAGCAGCCAAGGTCTGTGTATCCCCCCTGGCTACACCTTC; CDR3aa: CTSSQGLCIPPGYTF
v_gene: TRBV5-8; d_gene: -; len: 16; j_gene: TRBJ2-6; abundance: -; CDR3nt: TGTGCCAGCAGCTTGGGGACAGTCTCTGGGGCCAACGTCCTGACTTTC; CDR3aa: CASSLGTVSGANVLTF
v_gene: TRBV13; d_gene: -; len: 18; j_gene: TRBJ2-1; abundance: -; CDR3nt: TGTGCCAGCAGTTTAGGCCCCCCGACTAGGGCTATTTACAATGAGCAGTTCTTC; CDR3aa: CASSLGPPTRAIYNEQFF
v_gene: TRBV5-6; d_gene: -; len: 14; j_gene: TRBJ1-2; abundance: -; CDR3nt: TGTGCCAGCAGCCGCCGGGACACGAACTATGGCTACACCTTC; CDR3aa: CASSRRDTNYGYTF
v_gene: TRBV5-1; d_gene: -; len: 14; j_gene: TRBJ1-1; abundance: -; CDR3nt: TGCGCCAGCAGCTGGGGCCCGGGCCAGACTGAAGCTTTCTTT; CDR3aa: CASSWGPGQTEAFF
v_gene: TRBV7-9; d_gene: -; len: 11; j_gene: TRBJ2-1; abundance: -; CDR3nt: TGTGCCAGCAGCTTAAACAACGAGCAGTTCTTC; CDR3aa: CASSLNNEQFF
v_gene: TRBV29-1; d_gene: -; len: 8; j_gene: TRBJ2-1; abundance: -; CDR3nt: TGCAGCGTTGAGGGCCGGTTCTTC; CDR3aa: CSVEGRFF
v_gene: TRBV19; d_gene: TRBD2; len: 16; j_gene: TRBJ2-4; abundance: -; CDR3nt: TGTGCCAGCACTCCCTACCCGGGGGGAGCCAAAAACATTCAGTACTTC; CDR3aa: CASTPYPGGAKNIQYF
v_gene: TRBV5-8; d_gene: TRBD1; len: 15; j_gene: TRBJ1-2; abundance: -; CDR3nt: TGTGCCAGCAGCCCTTTCTCTGGGACAGCCTATGGCTACACCTTC; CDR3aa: CASSPFSGTAYGYTF
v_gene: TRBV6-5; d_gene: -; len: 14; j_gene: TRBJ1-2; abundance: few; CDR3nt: TGTGCCAGCAGTCAGACAGCGACTAACTATGGCTACACCTTC; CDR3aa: CASSQTATNYGYTF
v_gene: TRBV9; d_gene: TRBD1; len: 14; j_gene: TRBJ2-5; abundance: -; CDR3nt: TGTGCCAGCAGCGATCGGGACAGCCAAGAGACCCAGTACTTC; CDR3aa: CASSDRDSQETQYF
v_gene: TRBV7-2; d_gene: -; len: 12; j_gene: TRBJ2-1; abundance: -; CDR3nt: TGTGCCAGCAGCTTATCATACAATGAGCAGTTCTTC; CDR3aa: CASSLSYNEQFF
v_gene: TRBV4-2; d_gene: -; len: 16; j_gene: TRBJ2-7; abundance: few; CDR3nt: TGTGCCAGCAGCCAAACCAAAGACAGGCGTTCCTACGAGCAGTACTTC; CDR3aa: CASSQTKDRRSYEQYF
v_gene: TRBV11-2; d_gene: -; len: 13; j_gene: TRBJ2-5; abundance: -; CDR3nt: TGTGCCAGCAGCTTATTAGCTTATGAGACCCAGTACTTC; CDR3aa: CASSLLAYETQYF